These T cell receptor beta chains were read from a single sample in a study of blood T cell repertoires in COVID-19. The assay was immunoSEQ multiplex PCR, and TCRdb's table has in-frame clones only and misses some. The data show almost 350,000 clones, almost 90% seen once. The sample was PBMCs or T cells enriched from blood (not recorded which). These receptors originate from a woman younger than 45 who had been exposed to COVID-19. CDR3s leave out the opening cysteine and the closing phenylalanine or tryptophan. The size field is filled for only some rows; it gives once, few, many or a size class.

v_gene	j_gene	abundance	CDR3aa
TRBV18	TRBJ2-7	-	ASSPQREFSHEQY
TRBV5-1	TRBJ2-7	-	ASSFRAGEGYEQY
TRBV11-2	TRBJ2-5	-	ASSLGAGEAQETQY
TRBV28	TRBJ2-5	-	ASVGGSVETQY
TRBV7-2	TRBJ1-1	-	ASSGEVGQPLLAEAF
TRBV7-3	TRBJ2-1	-	ASSSGTGFDEQF
TRBV6-5	TRBJ2-7	-	ASSYSREAYEQY
TRBV7-3	TRBJ2-5	-	ASSPGDREDQETQY
TRBV6-6	TRBJ2-7	-	ASSVGHSYEQY
TRBV11-2	TRBJ1-4	-	ASSLRGASTNEKLF
TRBV28	TRBJ2-7	-	ASSFAGGAGRYEQY
TRBV2	TRBJ1-5	-	ASNPQGNNQPQH
TRBV12-1	TRBJ2-7	few	ASSSTSGTPLYEQY
TRBV28	TRBJ2-7	-	ASRRGTSAYYEQY
TRBV14	TRBJ1-6	few	ASSQDRGVKLH
TRBV14	TRBJ2-7	-	ASSRSPAGGPYEQY
TRBV6-6	TRBJ2-7	few	ASSWGTGVTYEQY
TRBV7-9	TRBJ2-5	-	ASSLEARKTQY
TRBV25-1	TRBJ2-7	-	ASSEFSSGPYEQY
TRBV5-1	TRBJ2-1	-	ASSLLAGTYNEQF
TRBV28	TRBJ2-7	-	ASSPRFPGLAGGGTYEQY
TRBV29-1	TRBJ1-1	-	SVQGGMNTEAF
TRBV28	TRBJ1-5	-	ASSFHRGTGNQPQH
TRBV18	TRBJ2-1	-	ASSPEVGSSYNEQF
TRBV19	TRBJ2-7	-	ASSIATRAYEQY
TRBV5-1	TRBJ2-7	-	ASSLVSNYEQY
TRBV19	TRBJ1-5	few	ASSNDRVFSNQPQH
TRBV19	TRBJ2-7	-	ASSIEWGLPYEQY
TRBV7-2	TRBJ1-5	-	ASSLRQGDGQPQH
TRBV24-1	TRBJ2-1	-	ATSDPGLAGGPLNEQF
TRBV28	TRBJ2-7	-	ASSLFVSGNFYEQY
TRBV11-2	TRBJ1-4	-	ASSRARTNEKLF
TRBV7-8	TRBJ2-1	-	ASSLGGRDNEQF
TRBV18	TRBJ2-5	-	ASSPQQETQY
TRBV27	TRBJ2-7	-	ASSSPGTAITYEQY
TRBV6-5	TRBJ1-1	-	ASSYNRVSTEAF
TRBV28	TRBJ2-1	-	ASSFDRDRLDEQF
TRBV28	TRBJ1-5	-	ASGNPGGQPQH
TRBV7-9	TRBJ1-4	-	ASSPPGDPEGEKLF
TRBV19	TRBJ2-5	-	ASSTLAGGQGETQY
TRBV10-3	TRBJ2-6	-	AISVNSGSSAGANVLT
TRBV28	TRBJ2-7	-	ASSRGSYEQY
TRBV11-3	TRBJ2-5	-	ASSYAAGGGETQY
TRBV7-9	TRBJ2-7	-	ASSLAGVRYEQY